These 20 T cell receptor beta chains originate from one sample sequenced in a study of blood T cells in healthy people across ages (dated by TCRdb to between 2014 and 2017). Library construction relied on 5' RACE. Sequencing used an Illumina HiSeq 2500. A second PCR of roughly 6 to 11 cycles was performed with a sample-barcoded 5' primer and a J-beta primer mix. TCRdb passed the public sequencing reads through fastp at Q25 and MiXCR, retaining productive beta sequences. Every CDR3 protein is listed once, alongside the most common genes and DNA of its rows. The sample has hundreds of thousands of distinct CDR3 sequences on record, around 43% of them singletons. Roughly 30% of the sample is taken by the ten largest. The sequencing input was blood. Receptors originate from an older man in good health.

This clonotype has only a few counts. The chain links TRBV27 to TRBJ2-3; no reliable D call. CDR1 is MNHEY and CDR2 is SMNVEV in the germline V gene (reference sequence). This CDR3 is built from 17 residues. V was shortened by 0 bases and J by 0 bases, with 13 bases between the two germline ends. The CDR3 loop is CASSLSGRRKSTDTQYF. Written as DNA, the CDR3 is TGTGCCAGCAGTTTATCCGGAAGGCGAAAGAGCACAGATACGCAGTATTTT.

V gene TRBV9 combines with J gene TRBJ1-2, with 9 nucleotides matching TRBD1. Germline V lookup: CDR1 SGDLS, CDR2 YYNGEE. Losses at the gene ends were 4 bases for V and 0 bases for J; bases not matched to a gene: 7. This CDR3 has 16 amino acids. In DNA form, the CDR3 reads TGTGCCAGCAGCCGTAGTGGGACAGGGTCTAACTATGGCTACACCTTC. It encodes CASSRSGTGSNYGYTF.

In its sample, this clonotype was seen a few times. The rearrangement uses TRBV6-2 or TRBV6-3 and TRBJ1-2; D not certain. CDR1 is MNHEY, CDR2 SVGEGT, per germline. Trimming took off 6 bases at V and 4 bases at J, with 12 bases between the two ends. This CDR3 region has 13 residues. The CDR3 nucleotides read TGTGCCAGCAGCCCCCGTTCTGGCTATGGCTACACCTTC. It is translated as CASSPRSGYGYTF.

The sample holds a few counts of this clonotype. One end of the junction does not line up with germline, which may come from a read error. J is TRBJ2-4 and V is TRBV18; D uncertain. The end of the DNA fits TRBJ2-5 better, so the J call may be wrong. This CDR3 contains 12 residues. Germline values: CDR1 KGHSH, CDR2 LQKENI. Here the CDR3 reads CASSPRQGTQYF. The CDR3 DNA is TGTGCCAGCTCACCGAGACAAGGGACCCAGTACTTC.

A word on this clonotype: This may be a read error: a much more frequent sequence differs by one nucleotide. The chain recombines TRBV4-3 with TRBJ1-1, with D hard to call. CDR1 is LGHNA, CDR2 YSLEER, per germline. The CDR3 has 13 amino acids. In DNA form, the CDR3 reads TGCGCCTGCAGCCAAGGCACCAACACTGAAGCTTTCTTT. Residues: CACSQGTNTEAFF.

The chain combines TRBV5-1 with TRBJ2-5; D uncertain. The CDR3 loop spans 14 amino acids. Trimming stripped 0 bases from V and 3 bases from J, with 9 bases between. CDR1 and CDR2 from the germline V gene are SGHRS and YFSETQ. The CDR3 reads CASSLALPKETQYF. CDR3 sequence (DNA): TGCGCCAGCAGCTTGGCTTTACCGAAAGAGACCCAGTACTTC.

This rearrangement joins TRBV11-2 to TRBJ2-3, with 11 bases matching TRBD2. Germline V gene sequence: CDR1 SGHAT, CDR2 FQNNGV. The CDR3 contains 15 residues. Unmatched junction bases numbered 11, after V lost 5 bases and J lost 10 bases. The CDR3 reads CASSQNSGRASSQYF. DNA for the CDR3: TGTGCCAGCAGCCAGAATAGCGGGAGGGCCTCATCGCAGTATTTT.

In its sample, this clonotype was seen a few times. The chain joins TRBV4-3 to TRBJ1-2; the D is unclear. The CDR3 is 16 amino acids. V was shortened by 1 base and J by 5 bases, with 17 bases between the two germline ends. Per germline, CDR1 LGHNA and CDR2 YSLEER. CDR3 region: CASSQVVAAGQYGYTF. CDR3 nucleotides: TGCGCCAGCAGCCAAGTGGTGGCGGCGGGCCAATATGGCTACACCTTC.

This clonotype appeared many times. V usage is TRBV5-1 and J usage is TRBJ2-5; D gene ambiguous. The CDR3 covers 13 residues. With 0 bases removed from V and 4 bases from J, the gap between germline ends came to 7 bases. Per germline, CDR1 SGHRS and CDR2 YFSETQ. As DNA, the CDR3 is TGCGCCAGCAGCTTGGGGCAGATAGAGACCCAGTACTTC. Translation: CASSLGQIETQYF. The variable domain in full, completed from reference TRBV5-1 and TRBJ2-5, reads KAGVTQTPRYLIKTRGQQVTLSCSPISGHRSVSWYQQTPGQGLQFLFEYFSETQRNKGNFPGRFSGRQFSNSRSEMNVSTLELGDSALYLCASSLGQIETQYFGPGTRLLVL.

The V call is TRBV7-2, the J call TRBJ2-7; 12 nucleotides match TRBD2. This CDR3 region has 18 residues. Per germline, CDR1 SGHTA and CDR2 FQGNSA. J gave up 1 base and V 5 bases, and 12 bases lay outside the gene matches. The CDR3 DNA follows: TGTGCCAGCAGCAGAGAAGGCCTAGCGGGAGGGGGGTCCTACGAGCAGTACTTC. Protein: CASSREGLAGGGSYEQYF. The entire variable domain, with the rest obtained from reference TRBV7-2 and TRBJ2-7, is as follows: GAGVSQSPSNKVTEKGKDVELRCDPISGHTALYWYRQSLGQGLEFLIYFQGNSAPDKSGLPSDRFSAERTGGSVSTLTIQRTQQEDSAVYLCASSREGLAGGGSYEQYFGPGTRLTVT.

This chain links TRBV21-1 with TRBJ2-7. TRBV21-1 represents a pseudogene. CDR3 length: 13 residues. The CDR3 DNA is TGTGCCAGCAGCAAAGCGCCCGAATCCGAGCAGTACTTC. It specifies CASSKAPESEQYF.

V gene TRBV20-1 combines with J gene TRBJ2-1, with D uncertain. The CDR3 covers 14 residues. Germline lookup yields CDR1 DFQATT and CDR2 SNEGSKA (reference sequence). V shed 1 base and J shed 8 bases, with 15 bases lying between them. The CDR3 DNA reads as TGCAGTGCTAGAGGGGTCGGAGTCGGGTATGAGCAGTTCTTC. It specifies CSARGVGVGYEQFF.

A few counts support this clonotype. CDR3 coding DNA: TGTGCCAGCAGCTCTAGAGTCTACAATGAGCAGTACTTC. It codes for CASSSRVYNEQYF. The chain joins TRBV7-9 to TRBJ2-7; D remains ambiguous. There are 13 residues in the CDR3. The V gene's germline CDR1 is SEHNR and CDR2 FQNEAQ (reference sequence). V gave up 4 bases and J gave up 7 bases, with 14 bases separating them.

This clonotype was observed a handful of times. The CDR3 nucleotides are TGTGCCACCAGTGACTCTGGACTAGCGGGGCCATACAATGAGCAGTTCTTC. It codes for CATSDSGLAGPYNEQFF. The chain links TRBV24-1 to TRBJ2-1; TRBD2 matches at 12 bases. Germline V gene lookup returns CDR1 KGHDR and CDR2 SFDVKD. CDR3 size: 17 residues. The J segment lost 4 bases and the V segment lost 4 bases, leaving 7 bases of the junction unmatched.

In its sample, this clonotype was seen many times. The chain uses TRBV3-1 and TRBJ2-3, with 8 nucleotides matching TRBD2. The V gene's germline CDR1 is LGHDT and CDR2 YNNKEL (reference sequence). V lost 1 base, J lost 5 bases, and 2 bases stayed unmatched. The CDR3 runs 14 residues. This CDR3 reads CASSQVLAGDTQYF. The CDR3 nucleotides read TGTGCCAGCAGCCAAGTGCTAGCGGGAGATACGCAGTATTTT.

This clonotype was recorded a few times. CDR3 loop: CSALVGGSDNEQFF. The CDR3 DNA follows: TGCAGTGCTCTCGTAGGAGGGAGCGACAATGAGCAGTTCTTC. This chain joins TRBV20-1 and TRBJ2-1, with D tentatively TRBD2 (6 bases). V lost 5 bases and J lost 5, with 16 bases in between. The CDR3 loop spans 14 amino acids. Looked up from germline, CDR1 is DFQATT and CDR2 is SNEGSKA (reference sequence).

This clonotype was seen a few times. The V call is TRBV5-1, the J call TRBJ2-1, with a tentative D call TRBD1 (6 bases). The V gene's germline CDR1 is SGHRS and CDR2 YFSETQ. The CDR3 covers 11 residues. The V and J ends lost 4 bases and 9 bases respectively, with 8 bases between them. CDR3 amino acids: CASSAGVEQFF. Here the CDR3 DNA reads TGCGCCAGCAGCGCAGGGGTTGAGCAGTTCTTC.

The CDR3 is CASSSTGILGYEQYF. CDR3 DNA: TGTGCCAGCAGTTCAACAGGGATTTTAGGCTACGAGCAGTACTTC. The chain combines TRBV6-5 with TRBJ2-5; D perhaps matches TRBD1 (6 bases). The DNA end lines up better with TRBJ2-7; the J call may be wrong. This CDR3 has 15 amino acids. Per the germline V gene, CDR1 is MNHEY and CDR2 is SVGAGI.

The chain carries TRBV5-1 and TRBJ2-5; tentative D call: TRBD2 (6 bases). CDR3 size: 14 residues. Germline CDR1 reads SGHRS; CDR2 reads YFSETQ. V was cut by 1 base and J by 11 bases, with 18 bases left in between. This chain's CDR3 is CASSLNGRGDEQYF. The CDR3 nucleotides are TGCGCCAGCAGCTTGAACGGGAGAGGGGATGAGCAGTACTTC.

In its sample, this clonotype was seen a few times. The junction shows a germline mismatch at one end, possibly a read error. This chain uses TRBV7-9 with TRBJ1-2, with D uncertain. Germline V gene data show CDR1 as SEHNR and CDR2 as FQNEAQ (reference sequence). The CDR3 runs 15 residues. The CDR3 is CVSSLASIAPGGYTF. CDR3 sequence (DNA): TGTGTCAGCAGCTTAGCGTCTATAGCTCCTGGTGGCTACACCTTC.